A single sample gave rise to the 30 T cell receptor beta chains below, sequenced in a study of CD8+CD57+ T cells in acquired aplastic anemia. The template for TCR beta VDJ and CDR3 sequence profiling was genomic DNA. TCRdb re-called the reads through MiXCR, storing one row per CDR3 protein. The sample includes around 200,000 distinct CDR3 sequences, 40% to 60% of them seen just once. Patients picked for sequencing had shown CD8+CD57+ cell expansion detected by flow cytometry. The sequenced sample was sorted CD4+, CD8+, or CD8+CD57+ T cells (not recorded which) from PBMCs. Every receptor here comes from a human donor with aplastic anemia.

This clonotype has a handful of counts. Just one base apart from a much larger clone, this may be a read error. Given the absence of the conserved phenylalanine or tryptophan at the CDR3 end, a read error is likely. The CDR3 nucleotides read TGTGCCAGCAGCTTACGCCAGAACACTGAAGCTTTCCTT. Residues: CASSLRQNTEAFL. The chain is built from TRBV7-9 and TRBJ1-1; D not certain. The CDR3 extends over 13 amino acids. From germline, CDR1 is SEHNR and CDR2 FQNEAQ (reference sequence). Trimming removed 2 bases from V and 1 base from J, with 5 bases in between.

The rearrangement uses TRBV7-8 and TRBJ2-1; TRBD2 aligns across 10 bases. This CDR3 comprises 21 residues. Germline V CDR1 and CDR2: SGHVS, FQNEAQ. After removal of 4 bases from V and 9 bases from J, the junction contained 27 bases not matched to a gene. The CDR3 loop reads CASSYQTGPQNTGTSVTEQFF. The CDR3 nucleotides read TGTGCCAGCAGCTACCAAACAGGACCCCAGAACACCGGGACTAGCGTCACTGAGCAGTTCTTC.

CDR3 in amino acids: CASSVDRANQPQHF. The CDR3 bases are TGTGCCAGCAGTGTGGACAGGGCAAATCAGCCCCAGCATTTT. The rearrangement joins TRBV2 to TRBJ1-5; 8 bases are a match to TRBD1. J lost 4 bases, V lost 4 bases, and 3 bases had no gene match. Germline V gives CDR1 SNHLY, CDR2 FYNNEI. The CDR3 spans 14 residues.

Remarks on this clonotype: One end of the junction fails to match germline, which may point to a read error. The V gene is TRBV2, the J gene TRBJ2-5, with D hard to call. The CDR3 loop spans 13 amino acids. CDR1 is SNHLY and CDR2 is FYNNEI in the germline V gene. CDR3 sequence reads: CASSLAGQETRYF. As DNA, the CDR3 is TGTGCCAGCAGCTTGGCAGGCCAAGAGACCCGGTACTTC.

In this sample, this clonotype turned up many times. The gene calls are TRBV12-3 or TRBV12-4 and TRBJ1-2, with D hard to call. The CDR3 contains 12 residues. With 5 bases removed from V and 6 bases from J, the gap between germline ends came to 10 bases. CDR3 sequence reads: CASSPRGDGYTF. The DNA for the CDR3 is TGTGCCAGCAGTCCACGTGGCGATGGCTACACCTTC.

The V gene is TRBV15, the J gene TRBJ2-7; perhaps TRBD2 as D (6 bases). The germline V and J ends were trimmed by 1 base and 6 bases, with 10 bases remaining between them. This CDR3 has 13 amino acids. The germline gives CDR1 LNHNV, CDR2 YYDKDF (reference sequence). CDR3 nucleotides: TGTGCCACCAGCAGAGTGACTAGTGGCGAGCAGTACTTC. Its protein is CATSRVTSGEQYF.

The chain carries TRBV7-9 and TRBJ1-2, with 7 bases identical to TRBD1. This CDR3 region has 13 residues. The ends lost 6 bases at V and 7 bases at J; junction bases unmatched: 8. The germline CDR1 and CDR2 sequences are SEHNR and FQNEAQ (reference sequence). In DNA, the CDR3 is TGTGCCAGCAGGTATCTGACAGGGCCTGGCTACACCTTC. It codes for CASRYLTGPGYTF.

This clonotype was counted many times. The V gene is TRBV7-9, the J gene TRBJ2-1, with 8 nucleotides matching TRBD2. Trimming at V came to 4 bases and at J to 1 base, leaving 9 bases not matched to a gene. Per germline, CDR1 SEHNR and CDR2 FQNEAQ (reference sequence). The CDR3 runs to 17 residues. CDR3 residues: CASSYAGGGTSYNEQFF. CDR3 bases: TGTGCCAGCAGCTATGCGGGGGGCGGAACATCCTACAATGAGCAGTTCTTC.

This clonotype was seen more than once but under ten times. The CDR3 sequence is CASRSSGGLPHEQYF. Here the CDR3 DNA reads TGTGCCAGCAGGTCTAGCGGGGGCCTGCCCCACGAGCAGTACTTC. This chain uses TRBV2 with TRBJ2-7; TRBD2 matches 10 bases. The CDR3 runs 15 residues. CDR1 and CDR2 (germline): SNHLY, FYNNEI. V was pared by 6 bases and J by 5 bases, with 10 bases of the junction left unmatched.

This clonotype was seen ten or more times. The chain couples TRBV7-8 to TRBJ2-7; 8 nucleotides agree with TRBD2. Germline CDR1 is SGHVS and CDR2 is FQNEAQ. This CDR3 comprises 15 residues. The ends lost 1 base at V and 2 bases at J; junction bases unmatched: 4. CDR3 sequence: CASSLVNGGAYEQYF. The CDR3 nucleotides are TGTGCCAGCAGCTTAGTGAACGGGGGGGCCTACGAGCAGTACTTC.

This clonotype has at least ten counts. This rearrangement joins TRBV2 to TRBJ1-1; 8 nucleotides match TRBD1. The CDR3 length is 14 residues. CDR1 is SNHLY, CDR2 FYNNEI, per germline. The junction had 4 bases not matched to a gene; V was cut back by 6 bases and J by 1 base. The chain's CDR3 is CASRDRGGNTEAFF. CDR3 nucleotide sequence: TGTGCCAGCAGAGACAGGGGAGGGAACACTGAAGCTTTCTTT.

The J gene is TRBJ2-4, the V gene TRBV12-3 or TRBV12-4; TRBD2 might be the D (6 bases). Trimming stripped 3 bases from V and 3 bases from J, with 9 bases between. CDR3 length equals 14 residues. Here the CDR3 reads CASSFGGIKNIQYF. CDR3 nucleotide sequence: TGTGCCAGCAGTTTTGGGGGGATCAAAAACATTCAGTACTTC.

On this clonotype: This clone may be a read error of a much larger clone one base away. V is TRBV24-1 and J is TRBJ2-5; D is uncertain. The last part of the DNA fits TRBJ2-1 better; the J call may be wrong. The CDR3 runs 10 residues. Germline CDR1 and CDR2: KGHDR and SFDVKD. The CDR3 loop reads CATSEEAQFF. Written as DNA, the CDR3 is TGTGCCACCAGTGAAGAGGCGCAGTTCTTC.

The V gene is TRBV10-1, the J gene TRBJ2-3; weak D call: TRBD1 (5 bases). The V gene lost 2 bases and the J gene lost 3 bases, with 12 bases spanning the gap. CDR1 is WNHNN, CDR2 SYGVQD, per germline (reference sequence). The CDR3 length is 15 residues. The CDR3 loop is CASSERGRKTDTQYF. The CDR3 DNA is TGCGCCAGCAGTGAGAGGGGCAGAAAGACAGATACGCAGTATTTT.

This chain connects TRBV7-9 to TRBJ1-3; the D is unclear. V lost 3 bases and J 4 bases, leaving 10 bases between the germline ends. The CDR3 is 14 amino acids. The germline gives CDR1 SEHNR, CDR2 FQNEAQ (reference sequence). DNA for the CDR3: TGTGCCAGCAGCTTTTGGACTGAGGGAAACACCATATATTTT. Protein sequence: CASSFWTEGNTIYF.

J is TRBJ2-5 and V is TRBV18, with 8 bases fitting TRBD1. The CDR3 loop spans 14 amino acids. CDR1 is KGHSH and CDR2 is LQKENI in the germline V gene. Germline trimming cut 4 bases from V and 5 bases from J; bases unmatched to any gene: 6. The CDR3 protein is CASSRLTGEETQYF. The CDR3 DNA sequence: TGTGCCAGCTCACGACTGACAGGGGAGGAGACCCAGTACTTC.

This clonotype appeared many times. The chain employs TRBV2 and TRBJ1-1; a weak D match, TRBD1 (6 bases). The germline V gene has CDR1 SNHLY and CDR2 FYNNEI. V lost 6 bases and J lost 4, with 24 bases in between. The CDR3 contains 17 residues. CDR3 nucleotide sequence: TGTGCCAGCAGCCTCATCGGGGGCTTCGGGAATCCCACTGAAGCTTTCTTT. This sequence encodes CASSLIGGFGNPTEAFF.

On this clonotype: One end of the junction fails to match germline, which may point to a read error. The chain employs TRBV19 and TRBJ1-2, with D uncertain. Germline V gives CDR1 LNHDA, CDR2 SQIVND (reference sequence). CDR3 length: 13 residues. The CDR3, as DNA: TGTGCCAGTAGTGTATCGGGGTCCTATGGCTGCACCTTC. It specifies CASSVSGSYGCTF.

This clonotype came up many times. The CDR3 DNA is TGTGCCAGCAGTTACTCGACGACTGCCGGAAACACCATATATTTT. Amino acid sequence: CASSYSTTAGNTIYF. The chain links TRBV6-5 to TRBJ1-3; D is uncertain. V lost 0 bases to trimming and J lost 4 bases, with 10 bases between them. The CDR3 is made up of 15 amino acids. Germline loops: CDR1 MNHEY, CDR2 SVGAGI.

CDR3 protein: CATSREGQLNQPQHF. The CDR3 nucleotides are TGTGCCACCAGCAGAGAAGGGCAGCTCAATCAGCCCCAGCATTTT. The gene calls are TRBV15 and TRBJ1-5; no definite D call. This CDR3 contains 15 residues. Between the trimmed V and J ends, which lost 0 bases and 3 bases, there was a span of 9 bases. The germline CDR1 and CDR2 sequences are LNHNV and YYDKDF (reference sequence).

About this clonotype itself: The CDR3 does not close with the conserved phenylalanine or tryptophan, likely indicating a read error. The chain has TRBV12-5 and TRBJ2-2; D not resolved. CDR1 and CDR2 from the germline V gene are LGHNT and FRNRAP. This CDR3 contains 14 residues. Trimming removed 0 bases at V and 6 bases at J, with 8 bases between. The CDR3 coding sequence is TGTGCTAGTGGTTTGGTACGGAGCCCCGGGGAGCTGTTTTCT. It encodes CASGLVRSPGELFS.

On this clonotype: One end of the junction is discordant with germline, which a read error may explain. In DNA, the CDR3 is TGCGCCAGCAGCTTAGGCGGGGGAGGGGGCACTGGAGCTTTCTTT. Protein sequence: CASSLGGGGGTGAFF. The chain couples TRBV5-1 to TRBJ1-1; 7 bases match TRBD1. The CDR3 is 15 residues long. Germline V gene data show CDR1 as SGHRS and CDR2 as YFSETQ.

The chain employs TRBV6-9 and TRBJ2-7; D might be TRBD1 (5 bases). The germline gives CDR1 MNHGY, CDR2 SVAAGI. The CDR3 has 12 amino acids. Trimming left V 6 bases short and J 5 bases short, with 11 bases between. In DNA form, the CDR3 reads TGTGCCAGCAGGGCAGGGTCGGACGAGCAGTACTTC. This codes for CASRAGSDEQYF.

As concerns this clonotype: This could be a read error, since a much larger clone is one nucleotide away. The final CDR3 position lacks the conserved phenylalanine or tryptophan, pointing to a likely read error. The rearrangement joins TRBV3-1 to TRBJ1-2; D ambiguous. The V gene lost 1 base and the J gene lost 2 bases, with 5 bases spanning the gap. Germline CDR1 LGHDT, CDR2 YNNKEL (reference sequence). The CDR3 extends over 13 amino acids. CDR3 in DNA: TGTGCCAGCAGCCAAGGGCAAAACTATGGCTACACCCTC. It translates to CASSQGQNYGYTL.

CDR3 amino acids: CSAVRRPYEQYF. CDR3 sequence (DNA): TGCAGTGCAGTTCGCAGGCCCTACGAGCAGTACTTC. The rearrangement uses TRBV20-1 and TRBJ2-7; D gene ambiguous. The germline V gene has CDR1 DFQATT and CDR2 SNEGSKA (reference sequence). This CDR3 has 12 residues. The V end was cut by 6 bases, the J end by 2 bases, with 11 bases between.

The chain joins TRBV7-3 to TRBJ1-2; D remains ambiguous. The CDR3 is 13 amino acids. The V and J ends lost 6 bases and 5 bases respectively, with 13 bases between them. From germline, CDR1 is SGHTA and CDR2 FQGTGA. CDR3 sequence reads: CASRHKTDYGYTF. CDR3 nucleotides: TGTGCCAGCAGACACAAGACCGATTATGGCTACACCTTC.

This clonotype was seen many times. The chain links TRBV7-9 to TRBJ1-4; no clear D. The CDR3 is 14 amino acids. The V and J ends lost 4 bases and 11 bases respectively, with 17 bases between them. From germline, CDR1 is SEHNR and CDR2 FQNEAQ (reference sequence). In DNA, the CDR3 is TGTGCCAGCAGCTCCTGGGCCGGGTCGGCGAAACTGTTTTTT. Its translation: CASSSWAGSAKLFF. Based on the CDR3 plus reference TRBV7-9 and TRBJ1-4, the full variable domain is DTGVSQNPRHKITKRGQNVTFRCDPISEHNRLYWYRQTLGQGPEFLTYFQNEAQLEKSRLLSDRFSAERPKGSFSTLEIQRTEQGDSAMYLCASSSWAGSAKLFFGSGTQLSVL.

The table lists this clonotype with many counts. V gene TRBV5-1 combines with J gene TRBJ2-1; 9 bases align to TRBD1. Losses at the gene ends were 4 bases for V and 9 bases for J; bases not matched to a gene: 11. CDR1 is SGHRS, CDR2 YFSETQ, per germline. This CDR3 is built from 15 residues. CDR3 nucleotides: TGCGCCAGCAGCGATGGGACAGGGATACAGGGTGAGCAGTTCTTC. It encodes CASSDGTGIQGEQFF.

This clonotype was seen at least ten times. The chain recombines TRBV5-6 with TRBJ2-7, with 7 bases lining up with TRBD1. V shed 4 bases and J 0 bases; nucleotides not matched to a gene: 4. The CDR3 is made up of 14 amino acids. Germline CDR1 SGHDT, CDR2 YYEEEE. This CDR3 is CASSSYRGSYEQYF. Written as DNA, the CDR3 is TGTGCCAGCAGCAGCTACAGGGGCTCCTACGAGCAGTACTTC.

At least ten counts were recorded for this clonotype. The junction departs from the called germline gene at one end, perhaps through a read error. V and J are TRBV7-2 and TRBJ2-1; maybe TRBD2 (5 bases). The CDR3 length is 11 residues. Germline V lookup: CDR1 SGHTA, CDR2 FQGNSA. CDR3 residues: CASSLGITGSF. The DNA of the CDR3 is TGTGCCAGCAGCTTAGGGATTACGGGATCCTTC.